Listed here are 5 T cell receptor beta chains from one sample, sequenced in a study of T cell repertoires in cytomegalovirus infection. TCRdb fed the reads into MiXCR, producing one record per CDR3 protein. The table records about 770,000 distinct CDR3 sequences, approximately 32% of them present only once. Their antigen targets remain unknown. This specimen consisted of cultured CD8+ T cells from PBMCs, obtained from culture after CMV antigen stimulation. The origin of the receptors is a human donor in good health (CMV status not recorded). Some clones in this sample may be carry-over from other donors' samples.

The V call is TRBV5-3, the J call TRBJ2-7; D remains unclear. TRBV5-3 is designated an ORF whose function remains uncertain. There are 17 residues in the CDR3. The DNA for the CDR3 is TGTGCCAGCAGCTTGGAGATAGGCGGTATCGGTCCTTACGAGCAGTACGTC. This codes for CASSLEIGGIGPYEQYV.

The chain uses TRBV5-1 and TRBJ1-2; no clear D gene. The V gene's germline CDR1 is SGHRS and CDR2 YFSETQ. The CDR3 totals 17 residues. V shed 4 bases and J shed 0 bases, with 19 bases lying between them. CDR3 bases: TGCGCCAGCAGCCCCACGACTCTTCCTTCTACTAACTATGGCTACACCTTC. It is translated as CASSPTTLPSTNYGYTF.

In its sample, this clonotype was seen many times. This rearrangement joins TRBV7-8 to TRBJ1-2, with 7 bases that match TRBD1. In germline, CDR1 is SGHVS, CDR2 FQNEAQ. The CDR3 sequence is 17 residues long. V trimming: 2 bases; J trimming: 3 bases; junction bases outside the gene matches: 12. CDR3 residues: CASSLWDSPSGDYGYTF. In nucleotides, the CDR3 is TGTGCCAGCAGCTTATGGGACAGCCCCTCAGGGGACTATGGCTACACCTTC.

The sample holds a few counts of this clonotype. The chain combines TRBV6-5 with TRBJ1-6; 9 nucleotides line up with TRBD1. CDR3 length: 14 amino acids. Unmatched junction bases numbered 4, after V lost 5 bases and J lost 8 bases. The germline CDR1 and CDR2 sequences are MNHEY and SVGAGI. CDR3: CASSDRGSDSPLHF. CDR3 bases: TGTGCCAGCAGTGACAGGGGGTCGGATTCACCCCTCCACTTT.

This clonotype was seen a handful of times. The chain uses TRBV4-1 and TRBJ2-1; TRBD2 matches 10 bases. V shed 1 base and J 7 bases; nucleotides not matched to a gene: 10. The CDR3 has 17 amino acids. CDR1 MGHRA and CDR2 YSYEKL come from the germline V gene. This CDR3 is CASSQGSLTSGENEQFF. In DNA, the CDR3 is TGCGCCAGCAGCCAAGGGTCGTTAACTAGCGGGGAGAATGAGCAGTTCTTC.